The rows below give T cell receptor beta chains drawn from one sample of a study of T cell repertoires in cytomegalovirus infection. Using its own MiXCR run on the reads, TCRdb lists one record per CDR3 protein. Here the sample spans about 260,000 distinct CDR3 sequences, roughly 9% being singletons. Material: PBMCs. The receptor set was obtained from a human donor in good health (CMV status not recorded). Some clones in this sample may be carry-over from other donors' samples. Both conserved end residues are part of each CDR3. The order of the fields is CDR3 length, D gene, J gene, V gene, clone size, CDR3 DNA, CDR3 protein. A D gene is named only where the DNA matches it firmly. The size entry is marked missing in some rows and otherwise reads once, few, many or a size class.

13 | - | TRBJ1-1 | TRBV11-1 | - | TGTGCCAGCAGCCTCCTTTATGAGACTGAAGCTTTCTTT | CASSLLYETEAFF
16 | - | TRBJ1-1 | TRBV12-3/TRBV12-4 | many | TGTGCCAGCAGTTTAGGTTCGGGCCCCATGGCCACTGAAGCTTTCTTT | CASSLGSGPMATEAFF
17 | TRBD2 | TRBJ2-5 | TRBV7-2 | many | TGTGCCAGCAGCTTAGGCGGCGGGGGGGCCGTAAGAGAGACCCAGTACTTC | CASSLGGGGAVRETQYF
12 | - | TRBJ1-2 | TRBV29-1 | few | TGCAGCGCCGGAAGGGGGGCGGGTGGCTACACCTTC | CSAGRGAGGYTF
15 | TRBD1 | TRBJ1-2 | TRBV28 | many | TGTGCCAGCAGTTTTCCGATTGGGACAGGGCATGGCTACACCTTC | CASSFPIGTGHGYTF
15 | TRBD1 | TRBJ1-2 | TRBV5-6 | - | TGTGCCAGCAGCCTATCCGACAGGGGGCATCAAGGCTACACCTTC | CASSLSDRGHQGYTF
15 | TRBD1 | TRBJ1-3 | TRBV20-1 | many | TGCAGTGCTAGAGTAAGACAGGGATCAGGAAACACCATATATTTT | CSARVRQGSGNTIYF
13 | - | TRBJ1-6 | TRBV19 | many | TGTGCCAGTACGAACAATCTTGGTTCACCCCTCCACTTT | CASTNNLGSPLHF
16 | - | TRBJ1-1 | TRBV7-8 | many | TGTGCCAGCATACCCACACAGGGTCCGCCAAACACTGAAGCTTTCTTT | CASIPTQGPPNTEAFF
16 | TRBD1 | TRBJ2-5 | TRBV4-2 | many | TGTGCCAGCAGCCGCCGGACAGGGGGCGACTTGGAGACCCAGTACTTC | CASSRRTGGDLETQYF
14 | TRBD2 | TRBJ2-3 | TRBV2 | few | TGTGCCAGCAGTCGGGACTATTCAACAGATACGCAGTATTTT | CASSRDYSTDTQYF
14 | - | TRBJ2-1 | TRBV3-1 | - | TGTGCCAGCAGCCTCCGAACGGAGGGCAATGAGCAGTTCTTC | CASSLRTEGNEQFF
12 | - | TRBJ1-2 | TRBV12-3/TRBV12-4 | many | TGTGCCAGCAGTTTAATTGGGAATGGCTACACCTTC | CASSLIGNGYTF
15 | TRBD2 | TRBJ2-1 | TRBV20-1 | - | TGCAGTGCGGGAGGGTCTCCGAGCTCCTACAATGAGCAGTTCTTC | CSAGGSPSSYNEQFF
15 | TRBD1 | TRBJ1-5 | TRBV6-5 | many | TGTGCCAGCAGCTACAGGGGGCAGAGCAATCAGCCCCAGCATTTT | CASSYRGQSNQPQHF
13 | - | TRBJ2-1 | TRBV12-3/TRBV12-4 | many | TGTGCCAGCAGTTTAAACGTAGGGGGTGAGCAGTTCTTC | CASSLNVGGEQFF
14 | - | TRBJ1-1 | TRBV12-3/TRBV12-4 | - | TGTGCCAGCAGTCCAAGAGGGGGGCAATCTGAAGCTTTCTTT | CASSPRGGQSEAFF
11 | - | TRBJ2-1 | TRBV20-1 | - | TGCAGTGCCGGACTCTACAATGAGCAGTTCTTC | CSAGLYNEQFF
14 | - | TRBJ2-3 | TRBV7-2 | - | TGTGCCAGCAGCTTTGCCATCGACACAGATACGCAGTATTTT | CASSFAIDTDTQYF
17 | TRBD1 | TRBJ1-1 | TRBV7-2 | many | TGTGCCAGCAGCTTATTTGGTACAGGGGGCGCGAACACTGAAGCTTTCTTT | CASSLFGTGGANTEAFF
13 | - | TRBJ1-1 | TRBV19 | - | TGTGCCAGTCAAAGGACAGTGAACACTGAAGCTTTCTTT | CASQRTVNTEAFF
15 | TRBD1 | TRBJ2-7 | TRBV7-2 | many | TGTGCCAGCAGCTGGGGACAGGGCCCCACCTACGAGCAGTACTTC | CASSWGQGPTYEQYF
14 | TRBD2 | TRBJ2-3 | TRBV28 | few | TGTGCCAGCTCGCGGGGGGGGAACACAGATACGCAGTATTTT | CASSRGGNTDTQYF
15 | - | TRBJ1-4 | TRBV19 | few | TGTGCCAGTAAGACAACGGGAGCAACTAATGAAAAACTGTTTTTT | CASKTTGATNEKLFF
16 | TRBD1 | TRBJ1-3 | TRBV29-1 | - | TGCAGCGTTGTCGACAGGGGCAGGATCTCTGGAAACACCATATATTTT | CSVVDRGRISGNTIYF
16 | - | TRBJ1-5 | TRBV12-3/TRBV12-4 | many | TGTGCCAGCAGTTTTTTCCCCACAGGTATCGGGCAGCCCCAGCATTTT | CASSFFPTGIGQPQHF
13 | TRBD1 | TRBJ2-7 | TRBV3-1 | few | TGTGCCAGCAGCCATAACCGGGACAGGGAGCAGTACTTC | CASSHNRDREQYF
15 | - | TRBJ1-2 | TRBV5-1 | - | TGCGCCAGCAGCTTGGGTAGGCCCTCTGGGTATGGCTACACCTTC | CASSLGRPSGYGYTF
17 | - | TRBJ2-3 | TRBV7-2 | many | TGTGCCAGCAGCCCTGGGTGGGGGATCGGTAGCACAGATACGCAGTATTTT | CASSPGWGIGSTDTQYF
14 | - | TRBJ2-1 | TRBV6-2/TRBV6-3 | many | TGTGCCAGCAGGACGATGAGCTCCTACAATGAGCAGTTCTTC | CASRTMSSYNEQFF
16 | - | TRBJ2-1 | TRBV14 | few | TGTGCCAGCAGCCAAGTCGCAATGCGGGGTTACAATGAGCAGTTCTTC | CASSQVAMRGYNEQFF
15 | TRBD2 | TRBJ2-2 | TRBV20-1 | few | TGCAGTGCTAGAGAGGGAGGGAAGGGCGCCGGGGAGCTGTTTTTT | CSAREGGKGAGELFF
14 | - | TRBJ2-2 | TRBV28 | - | TGTGCCAGCAAACGGCCGAGGATTGGCGGGGAGCTGTTTTTT | CASKRPRIGGELFF
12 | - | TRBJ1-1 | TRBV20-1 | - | TGCAGTGCCCCGGGGACGAACACTGAAGCTTTCTTT | CSAPGTNTEAFF
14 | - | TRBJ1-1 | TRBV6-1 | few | TGTGCCAGCAGTTCGGTCGGGAAGAACACTGAAGCTTTCTTT | CASSSVGKNTEAFF
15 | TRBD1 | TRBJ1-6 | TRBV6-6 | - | TGTGCCAGCAGCCCCCCCCCAGGGGGCCGTTCACCCCTCCACTTT | CASSPPPGGRSPLHF
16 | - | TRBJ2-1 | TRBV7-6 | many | TGTGCCAGCAGCGCCCCGGGGGGCCTCAGGGTAAATGAGCAGTTCTTC | CASSAPGGLRVNEQFF
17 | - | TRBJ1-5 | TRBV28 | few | TGTGCCAGCAGTTCTCCTCACAGTGGCCAACGCAATCAGCCCCAGCATTTT | CASSSPHSGQRNQPQHF
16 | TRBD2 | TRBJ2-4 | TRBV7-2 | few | TGTGCCAGCAGCTTGATAATAGCGGGTTCGAAAAACATTCAGTACTTC | CASSLIIAGSKNIQYF
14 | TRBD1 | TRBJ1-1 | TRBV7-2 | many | TGTGCCAGCAGCACCGGACAGGGATACACTGAAGCTTTCTTT | CASSTGQGYTEAFF
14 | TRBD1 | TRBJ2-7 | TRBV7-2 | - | TGTGCCAGCAGCCCCCATGGGACAGGGCTCGAGCAGTACTTC | CASSPHGTGLEQYF
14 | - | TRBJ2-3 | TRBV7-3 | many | TGTGCCAGCAGCTTAGAGGGTTTCACAGATACGCAGTATTTT | CASSLEGFTDTQYF
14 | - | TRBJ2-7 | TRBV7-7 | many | TGTGCTAGCAGCCAAGGACCCGGGGACTACGAGCAGTACTTC | CASSQGPGDYEQYF